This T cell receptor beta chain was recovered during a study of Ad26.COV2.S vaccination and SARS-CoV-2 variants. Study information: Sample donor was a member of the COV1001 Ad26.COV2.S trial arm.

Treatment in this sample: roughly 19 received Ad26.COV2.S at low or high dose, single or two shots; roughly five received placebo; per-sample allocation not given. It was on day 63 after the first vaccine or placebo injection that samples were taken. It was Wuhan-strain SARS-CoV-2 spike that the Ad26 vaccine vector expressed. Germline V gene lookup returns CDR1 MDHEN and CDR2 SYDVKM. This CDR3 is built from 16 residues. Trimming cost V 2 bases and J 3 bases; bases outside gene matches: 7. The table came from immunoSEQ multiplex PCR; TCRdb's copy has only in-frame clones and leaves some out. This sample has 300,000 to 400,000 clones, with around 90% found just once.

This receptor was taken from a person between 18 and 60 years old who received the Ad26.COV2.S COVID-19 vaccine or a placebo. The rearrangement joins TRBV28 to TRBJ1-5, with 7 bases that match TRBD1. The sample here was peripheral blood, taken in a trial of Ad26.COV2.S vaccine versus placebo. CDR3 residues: CASSLESGTDNQPQHF. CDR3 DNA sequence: TGTGCCAGCAGTTTAGAGTCCGGGACAGACAATCAGCCCCAGCATTTT.